Below are 17 T cell receptor beta chains sequenced from a single sample in a study of graft-versus-host responses after intestinal transplantation. For these TCRs, the target antigens are not known. Data came from immunoSEQ multiplex PCR; TCRdb stores just in-frame clones and leaves some out. The table lists just over 85,000 clones, around 93% of them singletons. The sample consisted of unstimulated CD8+ T cells sorted from spleen or lymph node cells, taken before transplant. These receptors were collected from a human donor who was the organ donor for an intestinal transplant.

The chain links TRBV2 to TRBJ1-2, with 8 positions matching TRBD1. The CDR3 consists of 14 residues. Germline V gene sequence: CDR1 SNHLY, CDR2 FYNNEI. J lost 6 bases, V lost 3 bases, and 6 bases had no gene match. The chain's CDR3 is CASSEGAGGDGYTF. The CDR3 DNA sequence: TGTGCCAGCAGTGAGGGGGCAGGGGGCGATGGCTACACCTTC.

This CDR3 is CASSLGAGGYGYTF. CDR3 DNA: TGTGCCAGCAGCTTAGGGGCCGGGGGCTATGGCTACACCTTC. This chain joins TRBV7-9 and TRBJ1-2; weak D call: TRBD1 (5 bases). This CDR3 region has 14 residues. With 1 base removed from V and 4 bases from J, the gap between germline ends came to 10 bases. Looked up from germline, CDR1 is SEHNR and CDR2 is FQNEAQ (reference sequence).

The chain combines TRBV7-6 with TRBJ2-5, with 9 bases identical to TRBD2. Per germline, CDR1 SGHVS and CDR2 FNYEAQ. This CDR3 spans 14 amino acids. With V trimmed by 7 bases and J by 0 bases, 3 bases remained unmatched. For the CDR3, the DNA is TGTGCCAGCAAAAGACTAGCGGACCAAGAGACCCAGTACTTC. Its translation is CASKRLADQETQYF.

V is TRBV4-3 and J is TRBJ1-5, with D unresolved. Germline V gene sequence: CDR1 LGHNA, CDR2 YSLEER. V lost 0 bases to trimming and J lost 3 bases, with 9 bases between them. CDR3 length: 15 residues. The CDR3 is CASSQDSGYNQPQHF. In DNA form, the CDR3 reads TGCGCCAGCAGCCAAGATTCAGGATACAATCAGCCCCAGCATTTT.

V gene TRBV11-2 combines with J gene TRBJ1-5; D is undetermined. Trimming pared 1 base from V and 0 bases from J, leaving 7 bases between. CDR3 size: 15 residues. CDR1 and CDR2 (germline): SGHAT, FQNNGV. CDR3 amino acids: CASSLGPFSNQPQHF. Here the CDR3 DNA reads TGTGCCAGCAGCTTAGGTCCCTTTAGCAATCAGCCCCAGCATTTT. Drawing the rest from reference TRBV11-2 and TRBJ1-5, the complete variable domain is EAGVAQSPRYKIIEKRQSVAFWCNPISGHATLYWYQQILGQGPKLLIQFQNNGVVDDSQLPKDRFSAERLKGVDSTLKIQPAKLEDSAVYLCASSLGPFSNQPQHFGDGTRLSIL.

The rearrangement joins TRBV10-3 to TRBJ1-2; D is perhaps TRBD1 (5 bases). Trimming pared 2 bases from V and 8 bases from J, leaving 18 bases between. This CDR3 comprises 15 residues. Germline V gives CDR1 ENHRY, CDR2 SYGVKD. The CDR3 region has the DNA TGTGCCATCAGTGAGACTTACAGGAATACTATGGGCTACACCTTC. This sequence encodes CAISETYRNTMGYTF.

J is TRBJ2-7 and V is TRBV7-9; D not certain. The CDR3 is 11 residues long. Looked up from germline, CDR1 is SEHNR and CDR2 is FQNEAQ (reference sequence). The V and J ends lost 2 bases and 4 bases respectively, with 3 bases between them. The CDR3 nucleotides are TGTGCCAGCAGCTTAACTTACGAGCAGTACTTC. Translation gives CASSLTYEQYF. The full variable domain, with the rest looked up from reference TRBV7-9 and TRBJ2-7, is DTGVSQNPRHKITKRGQNVTFRCDPISEHNRLYWYRQTLGQGPEFLTYFQNEAQLEKSRLLSDRFSAERPKGSFSTLEIQRTEQGDSAMYLCASSLTYEQYFGPGTRLTVT.

The rearrangement uses TRBV5-6 and TRBJ2-7, with 13 bases aligning to TRBD2. Germline V CDR1 and CDR2: SGHDT, YYEEEE. The CDR3 is 16 residues long. The V and J ends lost 0 bases and 3 bases, in that order; junction bases with no gene match: 3. The CDR3 coding sequence is TGTGCCAGCAGCTTGGTTGGACTAGCGGGGGTCTACGAGCAGTACTTC. The encoded protein is CASSLVGLAGVYEQYF.

The chain has TRBV7-9 and TRBJ2-2, with D unclear. The CDR3 has 14 residues. Germline CDR1 reads SEHNR; CDR2 reads FQNEAQ (reference sequence). The V gene lost 1 base and the J gene lost 0 bases, with 3 bases spanning the gap. CDR3 bases: TGTGCCAGCAGCTTAGACACGAACACCGGGGAGCTGTTTTTT. Protein product: CASSLDTNTGELFF.

The V call is TRBV7-2, the J call TRBJ2-5; 9 positions match TRBD1. The J segment lost 5 bases and the V segment lost 2 bases, leaving 9 bases of the junction unmatched. Germline loops: CDR1 SGHTA, CDR2 FQGNSA. This CDR3 has 16 amino acids. The CDR3 nucleotides read TGTGCCAGCAGCTTATGGGGGCCGACAGGGGGGGAGACCCAGTACTTC. Translating it yields CASSLWGPTGGETQYF.

The V call is TRBV7-6, the J call TRBJ2-1, with D unclear. This CDR3 is built from 11 residues. The V and J ends lost 5 bases and 3 bases respectively, with 2 bases between them. The germline gives CDR1 SGHVS, CDR2 FNYEAQ. CDR3 sequence (DNA): TGTGCCAGCAGCCACTACAATGAGCAGTTCTTC. Protein: CASSHYNEQFF. Full variable domain (remainder filled in from reference TRBV7-6 and TRBJ2-1): GAGVSQSPRYKVTKRGQDVALRCDPISGHVSLYWYRQALGQGPEFLTYFNYEAQQDKSGLPNDRFSAERPEGSISTLTIQRTEQRDSAMYRCASSHYNEQFFGPGTRLTVL.

The chain carries TRBV4-1 and TRBJ1-5, with no clear D. The CDR3 is made up of 17 amino acids. Trimming left V 0 bases short and J 4 bases short, with 16 bases between. Germline loops: CDR1 MGHRA, CDR2 YSYEKL. CDR3 in DNA: TGCGCCAGCAGCCAAGATGGAATCGGGGAACTGAATCAGCCCCAGCATTTT. This translates into CASSQDGIGELNQPQHF.

This clone was seen just once. Other nucleotide sequences in the sample specify the same CDR3. V gene TRBV27 combines with J gene TRBJ1-5; D perhaps matches TRBD1 (5 bases). Trimming left V 2 bases short and J 4 bases short, with 9 bases between. The CDR3 totals 14 residues. Germline V gives CDR1 MNHEY, CDR2 SMNVEV (reference sequence). CDR3 sequence: CASSLGTVNQPQHF. CDR3 nucleotides: TGTGCCAGCAGTTTAGGGACTGTTAATCAGCCCCAGCATTTT.

The V and J genes are TRBV6-5 and TRBJ1-5, with TRBD1 identical over 11 bases. The CDR3 has 14 amino acids. The germline gives CDR1 MNHEY, CDR2 SVGAGI. The V and J ends lost 4 bases and 7 bases, in that order; junction bases with no gene match: 3. CDR3 loop: CASSSGQGAQPQHF. CDR3 sequence (DNA): TGTGCCAGCAGTTCCGGACAGGGGGCACAGCCCCAGCATTTT.

The chain has TRBV18 and TRBJ1-5; 8 positions agree with TRBD1. This CDR3 contains 15 residues. J gave up 1 base and V 3 bases, and 2 bases lay outside the gene matches. Germline loops: CDR1 KGHSH, CDR2 LQKENI. CDR3 loop: CASSPDRGSNQPQHF. DNA of the CDR3: TGTGCCAGCTCACCCGACAGGGGAAGCAATCAGCCCCAGCATTTT.

The V and J genes are TRBV27 and TRBJ2-3; a weak D match, TRBD1 (6 bases). CDR1 is MNHEY and CDR2 is SMNVEV in the germline V gene (reference sequence). The CDR3 runs 13 residues. V dropped 3 bases and J dropped 5 bases, with 9 bases sitting between them. The DNA for the CDR3 is TGTGCCAGCAGTTTTCAGGGGAGAGATACGCAGTATTTT. This translates into CASSFQGRDTQYF.

The rearrangement links TRBV2 to TRBJ2-1; D is uncertain. This CDR3 contains 11 residues. V gave up 10 bases and J gave up 6 bases, with 10 bases separating them. Germline CDR1 reads SNHLY; CDR2 reads FYNNEI. The CDR3 sequence is CATNSFNEQFF. The CDR3 DNA is TGTGCCACTAACAGTTTCAATGAGCAGTTCTTC.